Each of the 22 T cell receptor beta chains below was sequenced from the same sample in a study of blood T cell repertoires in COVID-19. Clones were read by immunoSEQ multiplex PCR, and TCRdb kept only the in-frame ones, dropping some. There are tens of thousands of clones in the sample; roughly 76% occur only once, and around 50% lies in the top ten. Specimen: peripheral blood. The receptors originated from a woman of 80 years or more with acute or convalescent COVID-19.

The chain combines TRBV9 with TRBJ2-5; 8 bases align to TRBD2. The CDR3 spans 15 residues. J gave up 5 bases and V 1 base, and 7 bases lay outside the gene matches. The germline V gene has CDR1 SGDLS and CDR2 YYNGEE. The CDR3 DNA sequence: TGTGCCAGCAGCGTACAGGGACTAGGAAGTGAGACCCAGTACTTC. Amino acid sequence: CASSVQGLGSETQYF.

In DNA form, the CDR3 reads TGTGCCAGCAGCTTTGGTAGCGGTAAAGAGACCCAGTACTTC. It translates to CASSFGSGKETQYF. The chain is built from TRBV7-2 and TRBJ2-5; weak D call: TRBD2 (6 bases). V was clipped by 3 bases and J by 3 bases, with 11 bases between them. This CDR3 is built from 14 residues. Looked up from germline, CDR1 is SGHTA and CDR2 is FQGNSA.

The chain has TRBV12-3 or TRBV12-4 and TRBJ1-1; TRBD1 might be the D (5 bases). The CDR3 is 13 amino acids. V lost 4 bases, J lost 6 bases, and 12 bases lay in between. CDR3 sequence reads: CASSSRANAEAFF. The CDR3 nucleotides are TGTGCCAGCAGTTCCAGGGCCAACGCTGAAGCTTTCTTT.

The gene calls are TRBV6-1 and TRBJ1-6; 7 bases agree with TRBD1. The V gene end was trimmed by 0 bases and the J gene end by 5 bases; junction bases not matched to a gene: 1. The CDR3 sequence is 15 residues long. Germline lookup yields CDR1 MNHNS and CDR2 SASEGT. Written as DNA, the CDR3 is TGTGCCAGCAGTGAAGCTGGGACAGATAATTCACCCCTCCACTTT. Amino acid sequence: CASSEAGTDNSPLHF.

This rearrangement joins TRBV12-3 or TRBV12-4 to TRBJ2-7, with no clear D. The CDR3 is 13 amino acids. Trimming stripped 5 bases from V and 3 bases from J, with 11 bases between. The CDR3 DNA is TGTGCCAGCAGTCCGAGAGAGGTCTACGAGCAGTACTTC. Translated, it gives CASSPREVYEQYF.

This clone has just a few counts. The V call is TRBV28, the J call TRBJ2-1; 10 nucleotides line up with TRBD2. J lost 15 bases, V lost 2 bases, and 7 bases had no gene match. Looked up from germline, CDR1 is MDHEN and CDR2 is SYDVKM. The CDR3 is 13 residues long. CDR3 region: CASSLDLAGVGFF. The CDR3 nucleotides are TGTGCCAGCAGTTTAGACCTAGCGGGAGTGGGGTTCTTC.

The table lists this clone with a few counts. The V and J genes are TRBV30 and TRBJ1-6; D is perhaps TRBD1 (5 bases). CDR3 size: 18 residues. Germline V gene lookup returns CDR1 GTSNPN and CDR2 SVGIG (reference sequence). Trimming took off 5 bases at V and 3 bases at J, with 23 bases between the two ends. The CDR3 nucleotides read TGTGCCTGGTCTCCAGCGGGAGGACTGGGGGGCTATAATTCACCCCTCCACTTT. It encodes CAWSPAGGLGGYNSPLHF. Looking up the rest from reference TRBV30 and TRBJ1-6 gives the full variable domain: SQTIHQWPATLVQPVGSPLSLECTVEGTSNPNLYWYRQAAGRGLQLLFYSVGIGQISSEVPQNLSASRPQDRQFILSSKKLLLSDSGFYLCAWSPAGGLGGYNSPLHFGNGTRLTVT.

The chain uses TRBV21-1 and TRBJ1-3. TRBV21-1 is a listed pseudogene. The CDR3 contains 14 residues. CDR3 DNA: TGTGCCAGCAGCAAGGAGGGGAGTGGAAACACCATATATTTT. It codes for CASSKEGSGNTIYF.

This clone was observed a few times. The CDR3 bases are TGTGCCAGCAGCTTAAAATACGGGACTAGGCGCGCGAACACCGGGGAGCTGTTTTTT. Amino acid sequence: CASSLKYGTRRANTGELFF. J is TRBJ2-2 and V is TRBV7-9; 8 nucleotides align to TRBD2. The CDR3 runs 19 residues. J lost 0 bases, V lost 2 bases, and 11 bases had no gene match. Germline V gene lookup returns CDR1 SEHNR and CDR2 FQNEAQ (reference sequence).

CDR3 sequence: CASSGQGDSPLHF. DNA for the CDR3: TGTGCCAGCAGTGGACAGGGGGATTCACCCCTCCACTTT. The rearrangement joins TRBV2 to TRBJ1-6; TRBD1 matches at 9 bases. The ends lost 4 bases at V and 8 bases at J; junction bases unmatched: 0. CDR1 SNHLY and CDR2 FYNNEI come from the germline V gene. CDR3 length: 13 amino acids.

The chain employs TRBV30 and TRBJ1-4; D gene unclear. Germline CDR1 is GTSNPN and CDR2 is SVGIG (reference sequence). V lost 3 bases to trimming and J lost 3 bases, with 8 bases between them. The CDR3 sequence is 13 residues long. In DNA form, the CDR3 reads TGTGCCTGGAGGCGGTCGGCTAATGAAAAACTGTTTTTT. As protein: CAWRRSANEKLFF.

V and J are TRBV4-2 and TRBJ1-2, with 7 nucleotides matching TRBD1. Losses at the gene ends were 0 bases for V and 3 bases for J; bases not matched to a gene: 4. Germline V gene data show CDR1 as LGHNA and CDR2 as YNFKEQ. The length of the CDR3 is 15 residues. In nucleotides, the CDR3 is TGTGCCAGCAGCCAAGAGCAGGGGGTGGACTATGGCTACACCTTC. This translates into CASSQEQGVDYGYTF.

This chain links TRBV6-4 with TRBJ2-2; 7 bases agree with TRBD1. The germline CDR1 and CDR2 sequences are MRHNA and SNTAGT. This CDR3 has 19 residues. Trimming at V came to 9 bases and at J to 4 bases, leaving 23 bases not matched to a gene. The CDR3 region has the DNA TGTGCCAGTGACAGGGCCTTGGCGAGTAATAGATGGGGCACCGGGGAGCTGTTTTTT. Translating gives CASDRALASNRWGTGELFF.

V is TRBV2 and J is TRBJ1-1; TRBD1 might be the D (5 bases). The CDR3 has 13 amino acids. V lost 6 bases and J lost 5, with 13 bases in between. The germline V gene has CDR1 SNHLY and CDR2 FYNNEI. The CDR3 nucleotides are TGTGCCAGCAGATCGGAAAGGGGAACTGAAGCTTTCTTT. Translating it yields CASRSERGTEAFF.

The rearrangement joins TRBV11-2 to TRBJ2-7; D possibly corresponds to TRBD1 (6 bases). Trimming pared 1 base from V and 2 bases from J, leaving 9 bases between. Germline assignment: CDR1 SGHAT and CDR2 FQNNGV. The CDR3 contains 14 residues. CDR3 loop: CASSLVRGAYEQYF. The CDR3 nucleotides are TGTGCCAGCAGCTTAGTCAGGGGTGCCTACGAGCAGTACTTC.

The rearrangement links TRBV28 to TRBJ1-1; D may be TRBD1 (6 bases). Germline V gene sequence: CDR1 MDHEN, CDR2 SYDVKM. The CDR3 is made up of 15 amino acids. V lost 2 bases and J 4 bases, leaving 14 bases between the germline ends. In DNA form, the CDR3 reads TGTGCCAGCAGTTTAAGGGACACCTCTAGCACTGAAGCTTTCTTT. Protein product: CASSLRDTSSTEAFF.

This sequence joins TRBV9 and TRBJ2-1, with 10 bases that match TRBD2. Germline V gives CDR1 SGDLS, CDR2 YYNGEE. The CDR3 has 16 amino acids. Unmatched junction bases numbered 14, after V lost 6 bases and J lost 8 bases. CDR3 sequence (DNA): TGTGCCAGCACCCCATCCCCGAGCGGGAGGGTCTATGAGCAGTTCTTC. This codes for CASTPSPSGRVYEQFF.

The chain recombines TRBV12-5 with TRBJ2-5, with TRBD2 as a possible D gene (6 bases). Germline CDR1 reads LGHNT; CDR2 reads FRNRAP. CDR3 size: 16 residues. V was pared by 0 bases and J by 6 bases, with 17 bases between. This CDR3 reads CASGLVGARESKTQYF. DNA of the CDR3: TGTGCTAGTGGTTTGGTCGGGGCACGGGAGTCGAAGACCCAGTACTTC.

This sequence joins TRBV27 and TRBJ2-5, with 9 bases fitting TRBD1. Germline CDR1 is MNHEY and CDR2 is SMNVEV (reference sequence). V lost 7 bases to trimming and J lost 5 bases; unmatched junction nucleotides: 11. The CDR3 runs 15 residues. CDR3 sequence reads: CASTPGQGREETQYF. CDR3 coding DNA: TGTGCCAGCACCCCAGGACAGGGGCGGGAGGAGACCCAGTACTTC.

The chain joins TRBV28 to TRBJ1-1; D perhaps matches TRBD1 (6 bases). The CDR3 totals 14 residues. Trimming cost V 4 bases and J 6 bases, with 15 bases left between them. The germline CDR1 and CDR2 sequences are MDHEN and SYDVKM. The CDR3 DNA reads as TGTGCCAGCAGTTCGGGGGGGGCTGGATCTGAAGCTTTCTTT. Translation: CASSSGGAGSEAFF.

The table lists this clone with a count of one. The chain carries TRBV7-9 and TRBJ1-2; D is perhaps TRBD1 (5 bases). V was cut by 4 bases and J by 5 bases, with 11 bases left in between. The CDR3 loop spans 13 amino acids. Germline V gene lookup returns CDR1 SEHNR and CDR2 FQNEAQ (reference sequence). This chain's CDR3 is CASSSAGGYGYTF. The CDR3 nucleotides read TGTGCCAGCAGCTCCGCGGGGGGGTATGGCTACACCTTC.

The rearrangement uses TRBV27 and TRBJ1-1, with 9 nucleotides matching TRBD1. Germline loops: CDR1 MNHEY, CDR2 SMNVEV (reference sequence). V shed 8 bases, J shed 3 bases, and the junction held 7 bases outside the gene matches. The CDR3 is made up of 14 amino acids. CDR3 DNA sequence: TGTGCCAGCCGGGACAGGGTAAGGGACACTGAAGCTTTCTTT. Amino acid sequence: CASRDRVRDTEAFF.